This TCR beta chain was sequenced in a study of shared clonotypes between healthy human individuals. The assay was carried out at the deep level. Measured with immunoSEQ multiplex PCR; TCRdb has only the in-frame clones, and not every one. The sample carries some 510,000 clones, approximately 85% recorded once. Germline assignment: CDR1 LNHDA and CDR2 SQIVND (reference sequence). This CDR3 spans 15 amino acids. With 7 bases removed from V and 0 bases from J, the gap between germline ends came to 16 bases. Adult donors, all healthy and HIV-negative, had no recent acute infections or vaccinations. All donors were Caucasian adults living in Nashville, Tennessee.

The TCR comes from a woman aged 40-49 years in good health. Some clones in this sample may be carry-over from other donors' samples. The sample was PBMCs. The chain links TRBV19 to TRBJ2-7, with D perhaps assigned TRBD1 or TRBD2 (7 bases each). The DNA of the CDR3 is TGTGCCAGTAAGGGAGGGGACAGCAGCTCCTACGAGCAGTACTTC. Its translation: CASKGGDSSSYEQYF.